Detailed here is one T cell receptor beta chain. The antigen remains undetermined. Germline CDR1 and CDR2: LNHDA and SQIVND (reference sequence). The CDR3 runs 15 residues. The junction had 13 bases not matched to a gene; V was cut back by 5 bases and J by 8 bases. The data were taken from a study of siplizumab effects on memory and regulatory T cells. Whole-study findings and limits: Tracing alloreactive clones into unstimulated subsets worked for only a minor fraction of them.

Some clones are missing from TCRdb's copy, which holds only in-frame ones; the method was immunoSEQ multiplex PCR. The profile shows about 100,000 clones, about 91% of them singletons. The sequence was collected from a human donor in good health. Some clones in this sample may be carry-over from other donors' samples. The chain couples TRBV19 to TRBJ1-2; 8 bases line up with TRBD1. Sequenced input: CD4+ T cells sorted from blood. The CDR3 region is CASSPGTGTFGGYTF. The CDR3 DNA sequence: TGTGCCAGTAGTCCCGGGACAGGCACTTTCGGAGGCTACACCTTC.